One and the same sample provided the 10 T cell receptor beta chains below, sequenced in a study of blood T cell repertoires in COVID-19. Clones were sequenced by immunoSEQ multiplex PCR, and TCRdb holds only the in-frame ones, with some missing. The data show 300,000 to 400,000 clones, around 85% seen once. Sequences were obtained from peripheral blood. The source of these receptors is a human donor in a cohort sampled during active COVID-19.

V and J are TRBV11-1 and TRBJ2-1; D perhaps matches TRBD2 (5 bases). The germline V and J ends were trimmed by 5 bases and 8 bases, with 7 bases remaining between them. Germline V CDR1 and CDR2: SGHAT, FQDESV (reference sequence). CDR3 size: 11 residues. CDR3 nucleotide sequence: TGTGCCAGCAGCAAGGGAGATGAGCAGTTCTTC. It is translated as CASSKGDEQFF.

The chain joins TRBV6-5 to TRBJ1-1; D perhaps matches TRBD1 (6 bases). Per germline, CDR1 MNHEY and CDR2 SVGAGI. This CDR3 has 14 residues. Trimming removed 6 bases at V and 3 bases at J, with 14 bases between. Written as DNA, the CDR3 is TGTGCCAGCAGAACAGGGTCGGGGTACACTGAAGCTTTCTTT. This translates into CASRTGSGYTEAFF.

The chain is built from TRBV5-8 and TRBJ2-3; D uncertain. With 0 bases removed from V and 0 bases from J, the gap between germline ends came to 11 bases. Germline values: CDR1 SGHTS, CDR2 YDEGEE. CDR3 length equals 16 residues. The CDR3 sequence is CASSLEAEASTDTQYF. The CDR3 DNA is TGTGCCAGCAGCTTGGAAGCAGAGGCTAGCACAGATACGCAGTATTTT.

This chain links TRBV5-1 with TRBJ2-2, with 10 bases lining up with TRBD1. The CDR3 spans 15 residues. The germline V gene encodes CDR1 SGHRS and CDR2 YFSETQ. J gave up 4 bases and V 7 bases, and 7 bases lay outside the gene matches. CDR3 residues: CASHRDRGATGELFF. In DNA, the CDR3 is TGCGCCAGCCACCGGGACAGGGGTGCCACCGGGGAGCTGTTTTTT. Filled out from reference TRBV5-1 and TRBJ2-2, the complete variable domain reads KAGVTQTPRYLIKTRGQQVTLSCSPISGHRSVSWYQQTPGQGLQFLFEYFSETQRNKGNFPGRFSGRQFSNSRSEMNVSTLELGDSALYLCASHRDRGATGELFFGEGSRLTVL.

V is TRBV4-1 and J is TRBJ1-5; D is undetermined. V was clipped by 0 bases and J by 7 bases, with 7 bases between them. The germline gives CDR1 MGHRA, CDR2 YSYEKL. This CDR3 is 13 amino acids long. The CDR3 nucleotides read TGCGCCAGCAGCCAAGACTTAGCCCAGCCCCAGCATTTT. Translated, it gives CASSQDLAQPQHF.

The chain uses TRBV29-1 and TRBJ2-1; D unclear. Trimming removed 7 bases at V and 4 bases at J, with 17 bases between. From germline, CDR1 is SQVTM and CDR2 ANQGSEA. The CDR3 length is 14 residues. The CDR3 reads CSARGNSRYNEQFF. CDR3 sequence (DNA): TGCAGCGCCCGAGGAAACTCCCGTTACAATGAGCAGTTCTTC.

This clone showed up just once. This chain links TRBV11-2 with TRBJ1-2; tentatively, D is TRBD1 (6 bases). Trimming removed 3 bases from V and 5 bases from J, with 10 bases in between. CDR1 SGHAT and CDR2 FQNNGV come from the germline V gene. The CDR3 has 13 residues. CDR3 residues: CASSFSGAYGYTF. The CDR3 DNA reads TGTGCCAGCAGCTTTTCAGGGGCATATGGCTACACCTTC. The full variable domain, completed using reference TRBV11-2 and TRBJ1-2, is EAGVAQSPRYKIIEKRQSVAFWCNPISGHATLYWYQQILGQGPKLLIQFQNNGVVDDSQLPKDRFSAERLKGVDSTLKIQPAKLEDSAVYLCASSFSGAYGYTFGSGTRLTVV.

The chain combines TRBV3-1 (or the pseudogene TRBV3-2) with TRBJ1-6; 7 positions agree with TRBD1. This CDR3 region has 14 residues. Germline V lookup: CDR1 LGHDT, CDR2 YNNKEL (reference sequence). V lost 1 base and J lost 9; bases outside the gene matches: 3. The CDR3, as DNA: TGTGCCAGCAGCCAAGCCCAGGGGGGTTCACCCCTCCACTTT. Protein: CASSQAQGGSPLHF.

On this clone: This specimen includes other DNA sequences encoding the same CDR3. The CDR3 region is CSASTGEAFF. The DNA for the CDR3 is TGCAGTGCCTCAACAGGAGAAGCTTTCTTT. This chain links TRBV20-1 with TRBJ1-1, with a weak D call TRBD1 (5 bases). V shed 6 bases and J shed 8 bases, with 10 bases lying between them. From germline, CDR1 is DFQATT and CDR2 SNEGSKA (reference sequence). The CDR3 is made up of 10 amino acids.

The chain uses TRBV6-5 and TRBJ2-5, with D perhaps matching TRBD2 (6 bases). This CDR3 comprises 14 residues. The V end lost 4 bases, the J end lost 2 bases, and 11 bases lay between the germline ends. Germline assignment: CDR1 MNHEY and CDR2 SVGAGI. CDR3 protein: CASSSTGEQETQYF. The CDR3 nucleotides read TGTGCCAGCAGTTCCACGGGGGAGCAAGAGACCCAGTACTTC.